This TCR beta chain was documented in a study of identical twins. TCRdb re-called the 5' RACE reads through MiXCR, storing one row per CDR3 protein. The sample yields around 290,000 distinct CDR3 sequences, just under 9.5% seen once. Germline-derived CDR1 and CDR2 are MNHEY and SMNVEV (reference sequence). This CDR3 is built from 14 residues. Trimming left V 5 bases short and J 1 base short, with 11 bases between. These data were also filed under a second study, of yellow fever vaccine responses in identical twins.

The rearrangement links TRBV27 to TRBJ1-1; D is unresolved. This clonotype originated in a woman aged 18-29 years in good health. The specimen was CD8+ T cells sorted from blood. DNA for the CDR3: TGTGCCAGCAGTCCAAATTGGGCGAACACTGAAGCTTTCTTT. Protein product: CASSPNWANTEAFF.